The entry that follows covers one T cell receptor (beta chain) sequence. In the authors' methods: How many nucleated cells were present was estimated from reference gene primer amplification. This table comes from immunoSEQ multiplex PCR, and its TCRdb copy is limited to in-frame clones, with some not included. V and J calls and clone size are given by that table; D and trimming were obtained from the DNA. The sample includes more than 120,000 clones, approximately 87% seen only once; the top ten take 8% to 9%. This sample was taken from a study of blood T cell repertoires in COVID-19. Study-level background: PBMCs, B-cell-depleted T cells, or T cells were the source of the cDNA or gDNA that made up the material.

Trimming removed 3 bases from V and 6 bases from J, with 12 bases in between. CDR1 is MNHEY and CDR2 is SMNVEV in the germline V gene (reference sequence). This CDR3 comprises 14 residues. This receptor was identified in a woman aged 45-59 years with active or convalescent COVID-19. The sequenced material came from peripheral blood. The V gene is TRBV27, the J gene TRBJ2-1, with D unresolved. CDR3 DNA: TGTGCCAGCAGTTTTTCCTTCTCTCCCAATGAGCAGTTCTTC. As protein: CASSFSFSPNEQFF.